These T cell receptor beta chains were read from a single sample in a study of tumor-infiltrating lymphocytes in primary liver carcinoma. TCRdb recomputed calls from the multiplex PCR reads with MiXCR, one row per CDR3 protein. The sample holds approximately 80,000 distinct CDR3 sequences; approximately 69% are singletons and the top ten take approximately 26%. The sequenced sample consisted of tumor-adjacent normal liver tissue. Source of these receptors: a man aged 35 to 55 with primary liver carcinoma and hepatitis B virus infection. Each CDR3 is given with its conserved first and last residue. Each record gives: CDR3 DNA, CDR3 protein, V gene, clone size, D gene, J gene. D genes are given only for firm matches. Clone size appears in some rows only: once, few, many, or a class for an expanded clone.

cdr3_nt: TGTGCCACCAGTGATTCTCTCAGACTAGCGGAGCCGAACACCGGGGAGCTGTTTTTT
cdr3_aa: CATSDSLRLAEPNTGELFF
v_call: TRBV24-1
clone_size: many
d_call: TRBD2
j_call: TRBJ2-2

cdr3_nt: TGTGCCAGCAGCTTATTTGTGACTAGCGGGTACAATGAGCAGTTCTTC
cdr3_aa: CASSLFVTSGYNEQFF
v_call: TRBV7-8
clone_size: .
d_call: TRBD2
j_call: TRBJ2-1

cdr3_nt: TGTGCCAGTAGTTATAGAGGGGGCTCCTCCCCTGGCTACACCTTC
cdr3_aa: CASSYRGGSSPGYTF
v_call: TRBV11-2
clone_size: .
d_call: TRBD1
j_call: TRBJ1-2

cdr3_nt: TGTGAGAGCAGTGAAGCGAATCTAGCGGGAGGGTGGAATGAGCAGTTCTTC
cdr3_aa: CESSEANLAGGWNEQFF
v_call: TRBV6-1
clone_size: .
d_call: TRBD2
j_call: TRBJ2-1

cdr3_nt: TGTGCCAGCAACTTAACGGGGAGCTCCTACAATGAGCAGTTCTTC
cdr3_aa: CASNLTGSSYNEQFF
v_call: TRBV11-2
clone_size: once
d_call: .
j_call: TRBJ2-1

cdr3_nt: TGTGCCAGCAGTTACACTCCTGCGGGCAGACTTAACATTGAAGCTTTCTTT
cdr3_aa: CASSYTPAGRLNIEAFF
v_call: TRBV6-2/TRBV6-3
clone_size: .
d_call: .
j_call: TRBJ1-1

cdr3_nt: TGTCCCAACAGTAGTCTAGCGGGAGACTACGAGCAGTACTTC
cdr3_aa: CPNSSLAGDYEQYF
v_call: TRBV28
clone_size: .
d_call: TRBD2
j_call: TRBJ2-7

cdr3_nt: TGCAGCGTAACCGGGACGGGGAAGGGAGAGCAGTACTTC
cdr3_aa: CSVTGTGKGEQYF
v_call: TRBV29-1
clone_size: .
d_call: .
j_call: TRBJ2-7

cdr3_nt: TGTGCCAGCAGCTTAGGTGTAGGGTTTAAGTTCTACGAGCAGTACTTC
cdr3_aa: CASSLGVGFKFYEQYF
v_call: TRBV7-8
clone_size: .
d_call: .
j_call: TRBJ2-7

cdr3_nt: TGCCCCAGCAGCCGATCTAGCGGGAGGCTTGGCGGGGAGCTGTTTTTT
cdr3_aa: CPSSRSSGRLGGELFF
v_call: TRBV5-1
clone_size: .
d_call: TRBD2
j_call: TRBJ2-2

cdr3_nt: TGTGCCAGCAGTTCCCACCAGACAGCTTTAAACACTGTAGCTTTCTTT
cdr3_aa: CASSSHQTALNTVAFF
v_call: TRBV6-6
clone_size: .
d_call: .
j_call: TRBJ1-1

cdr3_nt: TGTGCCAGCAGCATCGGACTAGCGGGGGCCTACGAACAGTACTTC
cdr3_aa: CASSIGLAGAYEQYF
v_call: TRBV11-2
clone_size: .
d_call: TRBD2
j_call: TRBJ2-7

cdr3_nt: TGCAGCGTCCTACAGACAGGCCACGAGCAGTACTTC
cdr3_aa: CSVLQTGHEQYF
v_call: TRBV29-1
clone_size: few
d_call: .
j_call: TRBJ2-7

cdr3_nt: TGCGCCAGCACGGTACGGGGATCAGATACGCAGTATTTT
cdr3_aa: CASTVRGSDTQYF
v_call: TRBV5-1
clone_size: .
d_call: .
j_call: TRBJ2-3

cdr3_nt: TGTTCCAGCAGCTTCCCCACGGGGGGCTTAGCAAACACCGGGGAGCTGTTTTTT
cdr3_aa: CSSSFPTGGLANTGELFF
v_call: TRBV12-3/TRBV12-4
clone_size: .
d_call: .
j_call: TRBJ2-2

cdr3_nt: TGCGCCAGCAGCTCTGAACAGCATGGCTACACCTTC
cdr3_aa: CASSSEQHGYTF
v_call: TRBV5-1
clone_size: .
d_call: .
j_call: TRBJ1-2

cdr3_nt: TGTGCCAGCAGCGAGGCGGACTGGGCCCCCGAGCAGTACTTC
cdr3_aa: CASSEADWAPEQYF
v_call: TRBV5-4
clone_size: .
d_call: .
j_call: TRBJ2-7

cdr3_nt: TGCGCCAGCAGCCTGGGTGGGGGCGCGCGGTTCTTC
cdr3_aa: CASSLGGGARFF
v_call: TRBV5-1
clone_size: .
d_call: .
j_call: TRBJ2-1

cdr3_nt: TGTGCCAGCAGTTACCGAGGTCTCGCAGGAGACTACCGATCCAGCACAGATACGCAGTATTTT
cdr3_aa: CASSYRGLAGDYRSSTDTQYF
v_call: TRBV6-2/TRBV6-3
clone_size: many
d_call: .
j_call: TRBJ2-3